This T cell receptor (beta chain) comes out of a study of CD8 T cells in ankylosing spondylitis (dated by TCRdb to the late 2010s). Regarding the research as a whole: The study profiled T cell receptor beta repertoires in healthy donors and ankylosing spondylitis patients to find disease-linked TCR variants. Peripheral blood was sampled, and synovial fluid was additionally collected from ankylosing spondylitis patients. The full study cohort comprised 25 or so ankylosing spondylitis patients and approximately 100 healthy donors.

The full study reports these points: A CD8+ phenotype was shown by the disease-linked clones, which were found at relatively low frequencies in peripheral blood. Some TCR beta motif variants had previously been reported in synovial fluid and blood of reactive arthritis patients, which suggested common disease-initiation mechanisms. Blood from ankylosing spondylitis patients appeared to be characterized by a TCR beta motif composed of 7 to 9 highly homologous amino acid variants. Significant enrichment of the disease-linked clones was reported in matched synovial fluid samples from ankylosing spondylitis patients.

Measured from the cysteine to the phenylalanine, the CDR3 is 12 residues long. Solely the CDR3 DNA is kept, with 36 bases framed from the first base. CDR1 and CDR2 were assigned from the germline V gene (reference sequence) as DFQATT and SNEGSKA. V lost 3 bases and J lost 8 bases; the stretch between them is 11 bases long. As regards this clonotype: No cognate antigen has been identified for it. Per-nucleotide qualities are absent, and no much larger clonotype sits a single base away.

Sequenced on an Illumina HiSeq 2500. Quantitative 5'-RACE with molecular barcodes was the method used to prepare the TCR beta libraries. In the authors' own workflow: A new computational method, built on a probabilistic model of VDJ rearrangement, was used to identify disease-linked TCR variants. TCRdb ran its own pipeline on the public reads, namely fastp trimming at Q25 and MiXCR clone calling, and kept in-frame beta chains. Rows merge per CDR3 protein into single entries with the most common DNA and genes. The V and J calls shown here were made by TCRdb, not taken from the authors' results. The sample table holds 300,000 to 400,000 distinct CDR3 sequences, of which around 20% were seen once. About a sixth of the sample goes to the ten largest clones.

This receptor was obtained from a male donor with ankylosing spondylitis. Source material: blood, either unsorted or a sorted T cell fraction (not recorded which). The chain is assembled from TRBV20-1 and TRBJ2-1; TRBD2 is possibly the D segment (6 matching bases). Here is the DNA: TGCAGTGCTAGGGGGGGAGACTATGAGCAGTTCTTC. It specifies CSARGGDYEQFF.